This T cell receptor beta chain was recorded in a study of control samples from healthy donors and cancer patients. The ends were cut back, 2 bases at V and 5 bases at J, with 13 bases in the middle. The CDR3 covers 14 residues. Germline V CDR1 and CDR2: MGHDK, SYGVNS. Repertoires were generated with immunoSEQ multiplex PCR, while TCRdb's copy carries only in-frame clones and drops some. The table shows approximately 100,000 clones, with over 75% occurring only once. The sequence came from a woman between 18 and 29 years old in good health. What was sequenced was blood. The gene calls are TRBV25-1 and TRBJ2-7; a weak D match, TRBD2 (5 bases). CDR3 loop: CASSEAGSRNEQYF. The CDR3 DNA is TGTGCCAGCAGTGAAGCGGGCTCTCGGAACGAGCAGTACTTC.